Below are 6 T cell receptor beta chains sequenced from a single sample in a study of OX40 agonist ivuxolimab in advanced cancers. Clones were read by immunoSEQ multiplex PCR, and TCRdb kept only the in-frame ones, dropping some. The repertoire holds around 72,000 clones, with about nine tenths as singletons. The sample consisted of CD4+ or CD8+ T cells sorted from blood, taken in a trial of the OX40 agonist ivuxolimab. These receptors were obtained from an adult with an advanced solid tumor such as melanoma, head and neck, liver or kidney cancer.

The chain carries TRBV7-2 and TRBJ2-1; TRBD2 aligns across 9 bases. The CDR3 spans 15 residues. CDR1 is SGHTA, CDR2 FQGNSA, per germline. The V and J ends lost 5 bases and 5 bases, in that order; junction bases with no gene match: 7. CDR3 in DNA: TGTGCCAGCAGCCGAAGCGGGGGGCTAAACAATGAGCAGTTCTTC. Its protein product is CASSRSGGLNNEQFF. Based on the CDR3 plus reference TRBV7-2 and TRBJ2-1, the full variable domain is GAGVSQSPSNKVTEKGKDVELRCDPISGHTALYWYRQSLGQGLEFLIYFQGNSAPDKSGLPSDRFSAERTGGSVSTLTIQRTQQEDSAVYLCASSRSGGLNNEQFFGPGTRLTVL.

This chain links TRBV28 with TRBJ2-7; 7 bases line up with TRBD2. Germline CDR1 reads MDHEN; CDR2 reads SYDVKM. This CDR3 contains 15 residues. Losses at the gene ends were 5 bases for V and 7 bases for J; bases not matched to a gene: 14. CDR3 loop: CASSPAGGIFREQYF. The CDR3 nucleotides read TGTGCCAGCAGTCCGGCCGGGGGGATTTTTCGGGAGCAGTACTTC. The full variable domain, its missing parts supplied by reference TRBV28 and TRBJ2-7, is DVKVTQSSRYLVKRTGEKVFLECVQDMDHENMFWYRQDPGLGLRLIYFSYDVKMKEKGDIPEGYSVSREKKERFSLILESASTNQTSMYLCASSPAGGIFREQYFGPGTRLTVT.

The table lists this clone with a count of one. The chain couples TRBV18 to TRBJ2-5; D gene ambiguous. The length of the CDR3 is 14 residues. V lost 0 bases and J 5 bases, leaving 10 bases between the germline ends. Germline CDR1 reads KGHSH; CDR2 reads LQKENI. Here the CDR3 DNA reads TGTGCCAGCTCACCACCCTCAACGGCGGAGACCCAGTACTTC. It encodes CASSPPSTAETQYF.

The V gene is TRBV7-2, the J gene TRBJ2-7; D uncertain. The CDR3 sequence is 11 residues long. Germline V gives CDR1 SGHTA, CDR2 FQGNSA. The ends were cut back, 5 bases at V and 1 base at J, with 3 bases in the middle. The CDR3 is CASSLSYEQYF. The CDR3, as DNA: TGTGCCAGCAGCCTTTCCTACGAGCAGTACTTC.

This chain joins TRBV28 and TRBJ2-7; D is possibly TRBD1 (5 bases). This CDR3 region has 15 residues. V shed 3 bases and J shed 1 base, with 13 bases lying between them. Germline loops: CDR1 MDHEN, CDR2 SYDVKM. Here the CDR3 reads CASSLSTGASYEQYF. The CDR3 DNA is TGTGCCAGCAGTTTGTCAACAGGAGCATCCTACGAGCAGTACTTC. Filled out from reference TRBV28 and TRBJ2-7, the complete variable domain reads DVKVTQSSRYLVKRTGEKVFLECVQDMDHENMFWYRQDPGLGLRLIYFSYDVKMKEKGDIPEGYSVSREKKERFSLILESASTNQTSMYLCASSLSTGASYEQYFGPGTRLTVT.

J is TRBJ1-5 and V is TRBV25-1; 9 bases line up with TRBD1. In germline, CDR1 is MGHDK, CDR2 SYGVNS. This CDR3 comprises 15 residues. Losses at the gene ends were 4 bases for V and 5 bases for J; bases not matched to a gene: 6. For the CDR3, the DNA is TGTGCCAGCAGTGCGGGGGACAGGGAGTATCAGCCCCAGCATTTT. This codes for CASSAGDREYQPQHF. The variable domain in full, completed from reference TRBV25-1 and TRBJ1-5, reads EADIYQTPRYLVIGTGKKITLECSQTMGHDKMYWYQQDPGMELHLIHYSYGVNSTEKGDLSSESTVSRIRTEHFPLTLESARPSHTSQYLCASSAGDREYQPQHFGDGTRLSIL.